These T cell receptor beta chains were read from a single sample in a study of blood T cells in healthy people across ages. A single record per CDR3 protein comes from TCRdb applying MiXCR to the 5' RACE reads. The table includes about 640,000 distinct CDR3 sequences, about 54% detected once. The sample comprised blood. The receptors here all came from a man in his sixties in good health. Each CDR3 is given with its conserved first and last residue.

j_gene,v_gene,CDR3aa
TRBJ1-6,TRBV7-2,CASPGENRAFNSPLHF
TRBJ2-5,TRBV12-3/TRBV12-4,CASSLWSGGQETQYF
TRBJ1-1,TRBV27,CASSAAGREAFF
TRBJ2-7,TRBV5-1,CASSLIGAQGFEQYF
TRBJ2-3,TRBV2,CASSPTLATDTDTQYF
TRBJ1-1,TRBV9,CASSVEGGSTEAFF
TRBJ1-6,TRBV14,CASSQGTVNSPLHF
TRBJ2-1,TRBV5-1,CASSLAPPYNEQFF
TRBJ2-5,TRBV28,CAGGQETQYF
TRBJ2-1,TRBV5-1,CASSLWRAEQFF
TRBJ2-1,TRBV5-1,CASSFQASYNEQFF
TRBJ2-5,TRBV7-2,CASSRIQGYETQYF
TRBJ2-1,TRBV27,CASSLRADPYNEQFF
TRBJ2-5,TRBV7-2,CASSLSPPETQYF
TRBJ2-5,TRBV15,CATSRDVEVVGGTQYF
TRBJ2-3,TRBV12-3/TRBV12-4,CASNGGGAGDAQYF
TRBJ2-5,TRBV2,CASSPVGKEAQYF
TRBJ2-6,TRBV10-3,CAISGVATPISGANVLTF
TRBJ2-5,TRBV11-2,CASSLGLHQETQYF
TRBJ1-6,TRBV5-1,CASSFGQGTSSPLHF
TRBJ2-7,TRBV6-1,CASSPGRSISYEQYF
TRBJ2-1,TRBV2,CASTQRSSYNEQFF
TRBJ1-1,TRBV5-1,CASSLGQAEAFF
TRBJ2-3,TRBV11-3,CASSFGTGVPRTDTQYF
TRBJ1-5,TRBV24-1,CATSHSDSNQPQHF
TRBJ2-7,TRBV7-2,CASSLAPGSYEQYF
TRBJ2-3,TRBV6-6,CASTVGLVLDTQYF
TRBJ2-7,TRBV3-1,CASSHGLAGDEQYF
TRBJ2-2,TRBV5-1,CASSQTGGVAGELFF
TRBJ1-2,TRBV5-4,CASSSGQPPTLYGYTF
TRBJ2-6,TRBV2,CASSGDSLSGANVLTF
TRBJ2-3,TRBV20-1,CSASGESTDTQYF
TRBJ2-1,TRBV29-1,CSVTGQRYNEQFF
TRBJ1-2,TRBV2,CASTWTVNGYTF
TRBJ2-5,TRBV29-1,CSVGGSGAGETQYF
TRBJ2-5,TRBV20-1,CSAPGQAAETQYF
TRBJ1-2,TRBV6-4,CASSVDSRAGGYTF
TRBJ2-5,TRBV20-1,CSARKGETQYF
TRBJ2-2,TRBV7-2,CASTRFGELFF
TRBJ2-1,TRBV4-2,CASNQVAGGVHNEQFF
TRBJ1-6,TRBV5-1,CASSLAPGVDNSPLHF
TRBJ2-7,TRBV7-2,CASSQFTSGTEQYF
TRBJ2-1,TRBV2,CARERGPTSYNEQFF
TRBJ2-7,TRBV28,CASSAAGQAYEQYF
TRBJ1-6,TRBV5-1,CASSGGQGPSPLHF
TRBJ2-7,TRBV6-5,CAGYEQYF
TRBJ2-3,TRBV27,CASHGGSGRLYWGGTDTQYF
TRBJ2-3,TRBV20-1,CSARSGLAGTTDTQYF
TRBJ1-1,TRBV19,CASSPRGQDYTEAFF
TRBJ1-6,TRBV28,CASSSGQTSPLHF
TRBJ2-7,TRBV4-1,CASSHGPYYEQYF
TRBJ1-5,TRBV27,CASSLTDGYQPQHF
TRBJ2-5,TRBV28,CASSLVGDSYRGETQYF
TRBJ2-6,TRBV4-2,CASIDRAAGANVLTF
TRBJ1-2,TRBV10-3,CAISDTGGHGYTF